A single TCR beta chain is shown here with its context. The antigen is unknown. Unique molecular identifiers were present on the cDNA, and a universal primer site came from template switching. TCRdb independently ran MiXCR on the 5' RACE reads; one entry per CDR3 protein. In the table there are around 500,000 distinct CDR3 sequences, 13% to 15% of which are singletons. This sample is drawn from a study of identical twins. The germline V gene encodes CDR1 DFQATT and CDR2 SNEGSKA (reference sequence). The CDR3 contains 13 residues. Trimming shortened V by 6 bases and J by 6 bases, and 12 bases separated the two germline ends. Study outcomes and limitations: High-abundance cord blood beta clonotypes had fewer insertions; memory repertoires showed none. Out-of-frame alpha sequences that twins shared showed excess low generation probability.

These data were also reused for a study on yellow fever vaccine responses in identical twins. That paper notes: Each twin's T cell response to the vaccine was reported to look partly convergent and partly personalized.

The chain joins TRBV20-1 to TRBJ1-6, with D unresolved. Sequencing was carried out using CD4+ T cells sorted from blood. This TCR was recovered from a woman younger than 35 in good health. CDR3: CSAPANLNSPLHF. CDR3 sequence (DNA): TGCAGTGCCCCAGCGAACCTTAATTCACCCCTCCACTTT.